This is a list of T cell receptor beta chains from one sample in a study of neurological immune-mediated disorders. TCRdb reprocessed the 5' RACE reads with MiXCR, giving one entry per CDR3 protein. The sample lists some 87,000 distinct CDR3 sequences; less than 15% were seen once. The sample was PBMCs. The receptor set was obtained from a female donor with HTLV-1-associated myelopathy (HAM/TSP). CDR3s leave out the opening cysteine and the closing phenylalanine or tryptophan. Rows give clone size only sometimes, using once, few, many, or a class for an expanded clone.

v_call	clone_size	j_call	cdr3_aa
TRBV9	many	TRBJ2-1	ASSVDDNEQF
TRBV15	many	TRBJ2-3	ATSRPGFEVVVQY
TRBV5-6	many	TRBJ2-1	DSSSTSPFKLEQF
TRBV28	NA	TRBJ2-1	ASRATGADHNEQF
TRBV20-1	many	TRBJ2-7	SAHRGLDEQY
TRBV18	many	TRBJ2-1	ASSPDKHNEQF
TRBV10-3	many	TRBJ2-3	AISETGARTDTQY
TRBV7-6	many	TRBJ2-1	ASSLAGFNEQF
TRBV20-1	few	TRBJ1-1	SASNQGLNTEAF
TRBV12-3/TRBV12-4	many	TRBJ2-7	ASSSVSGGYEQY
TRBV5-1	many	TRBJ1-2	ASSTGTVGNYGYT
TRBV12-3/TRBV12-4	few	NA	ASSLCGYEQY
TRBV7-2	many	TRBJ2-5	ASSFRAGGSQETQY
TRBV5-6	many	TRBJ2-5	ASSSNGEGGGGETQY
TRBV5-1	many	TRBJ2-7	ASSLTGTEQY
TRBV7-9	many	TRBJ2-1	ASSPAGGPHEQF
TRBV6-4	many	TRBJ2-3	ASSDLLTRGAQY
TRBV4-1	many	TRBJ1-3	ASSQGDRSFSGNTIY
TRBV5-1	many	TRBJ2-3	ASSLQGEVGDTQY
TRBV5-1	many	TRBJ2-6	ASSLSGTGANVLT
TRBV20-1	NA	TRBJ1-5	SARDLGVWGTQPQH